The subject of this entry is one T cell receptor (beta chain). The source of the sample is a study of blood T cell repertoires in COVID-19. At the level of the study: The United States, Italy and Spain provided the acute and convalescent COVID-19 samples.

Repertoires were generated with immunoSEQ multiplex PCR, while TCRdb's copy carries only in-frame clones and drops some. The sample has approximately 50,000 clones; around 79% are singletons. Material for sequencing was peripheral blood. This TCR derives from a man aged 65 to 85 with acute or convalescent COVID-19.

The CDR3 coding sequence is TGTGCCAGCAGTTCCTCGAGGCGGGGGGTCTACAATGAGCAGTTCTTC. Protein product: CASSSSRRGVYNEQFF. V gene TRBV28 combines with J gene TRBJ2-1, with 8 bases aligning to TRBD2. CDR3 length: 16 residues. Germline CDR1 is MDHEN and CDR2 is SYDVKM. Unmatched junction bases numbered 8, after V lost 4 bases and J lost 3 bases.